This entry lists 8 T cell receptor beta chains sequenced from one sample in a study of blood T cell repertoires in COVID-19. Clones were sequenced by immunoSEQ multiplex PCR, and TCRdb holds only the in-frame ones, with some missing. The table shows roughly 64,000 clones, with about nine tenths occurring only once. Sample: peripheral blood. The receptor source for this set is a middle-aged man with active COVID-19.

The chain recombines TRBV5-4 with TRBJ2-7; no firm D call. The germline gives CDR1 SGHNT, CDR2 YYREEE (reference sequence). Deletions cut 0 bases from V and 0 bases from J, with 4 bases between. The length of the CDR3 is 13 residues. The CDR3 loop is CASSLESSYEQYF. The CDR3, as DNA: TGTGCCAGCAGCTTGGAGAGCTCCTACGAGCAGTACTTC.

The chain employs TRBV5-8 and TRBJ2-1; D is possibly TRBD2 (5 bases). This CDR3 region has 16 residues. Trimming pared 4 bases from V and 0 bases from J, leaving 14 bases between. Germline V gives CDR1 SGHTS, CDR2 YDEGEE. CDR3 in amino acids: CASSRILGSSYNEQFF. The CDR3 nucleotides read TGTGCCAGCAGCCGTATACTAGGGAGCTCCTACAATGAGCAGTTCTTC. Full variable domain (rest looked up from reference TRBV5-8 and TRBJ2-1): EAGVTQSPTHLIKTRGQQATLRCSPISGHTSVYWYQQALGLGLQFLLWYDEGEERNRGNFPPRFSGRQFPNYSSELNVNALELEDSALYLCASSRILGSSYNEQFFGPGTRLTVL.

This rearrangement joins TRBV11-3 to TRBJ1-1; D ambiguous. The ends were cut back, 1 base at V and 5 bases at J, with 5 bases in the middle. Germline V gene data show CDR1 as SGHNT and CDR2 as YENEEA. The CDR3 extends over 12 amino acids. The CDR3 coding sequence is TGTGCCAGCAGCTTAGGGGCAACTGAAGCTTTCTTT. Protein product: CASSLGATEAFF.

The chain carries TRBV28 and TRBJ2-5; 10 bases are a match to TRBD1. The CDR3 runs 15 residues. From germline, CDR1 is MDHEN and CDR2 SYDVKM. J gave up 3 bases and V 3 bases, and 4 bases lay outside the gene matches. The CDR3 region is CASSLAGTGEETQYF. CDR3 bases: TGTGCCAGCAGTTTGGCCGGGACAGGGGAAGAGACCCAGTACTTC.

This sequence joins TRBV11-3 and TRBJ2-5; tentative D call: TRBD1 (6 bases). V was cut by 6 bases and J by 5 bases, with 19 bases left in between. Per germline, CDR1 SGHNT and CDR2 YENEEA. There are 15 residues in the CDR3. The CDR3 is CASSPQHTGLETQYF. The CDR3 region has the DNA TGTGCCAGCAGTCCTCAACACACAGGGTTGGAGACCCAGTACTTC.

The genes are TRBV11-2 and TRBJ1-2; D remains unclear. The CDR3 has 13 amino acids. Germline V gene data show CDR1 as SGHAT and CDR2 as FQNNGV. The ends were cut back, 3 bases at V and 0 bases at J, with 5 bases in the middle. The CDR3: CASSLRANYGYTF. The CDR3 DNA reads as TGTGCCAGCAGCTTGAGGGCTAACTATGGCTACACCTTC.

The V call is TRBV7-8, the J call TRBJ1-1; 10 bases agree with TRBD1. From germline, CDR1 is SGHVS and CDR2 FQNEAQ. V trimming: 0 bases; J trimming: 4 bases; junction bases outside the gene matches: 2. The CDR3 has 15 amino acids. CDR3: CASSLADRGSTEAFF. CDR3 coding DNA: TGTGCCAGCAGCTTAGCGGACAGGGGGTCCACTGAAGCTTTCTTT.

CDR3 loop: CASSIQQGSATDTQYF. The CDR3 nucleotides are TGTGCCAGCAGCATACAACAGGGATCGGCCACAGATACGCAGTATTTT. The chain links TRBV9 to TRBJ2-3; D is perhaps TRBD1 (6 bases). Germline CDR1 and CDR2: SGDLS and YYNGEE. This CDR3 has 16 amino acids. V was trimmed by 4 bases and J by 2 bases, leaving 17 bases between them.